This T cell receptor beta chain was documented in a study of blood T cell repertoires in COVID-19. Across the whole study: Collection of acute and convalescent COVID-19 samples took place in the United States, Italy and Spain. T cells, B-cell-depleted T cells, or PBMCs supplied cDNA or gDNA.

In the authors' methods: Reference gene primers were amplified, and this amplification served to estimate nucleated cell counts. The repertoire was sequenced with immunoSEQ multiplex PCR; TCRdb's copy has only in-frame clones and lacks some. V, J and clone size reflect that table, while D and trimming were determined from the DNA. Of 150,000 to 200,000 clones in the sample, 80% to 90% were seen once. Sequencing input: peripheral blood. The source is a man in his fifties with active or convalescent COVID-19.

CDR3 sequence: CASSQDLVGTQYF. In DNA form, the CDR3 reads TGCGCCAGCAGCCAAGATCTAGTAGGTACGCAGTATTTT. V and J are TRBV4-1 and TRBJ2-3; D uncertain. In germline, CDR1 is MGHRA, CDR2 YSYEKL. The CDR3 length is 13 residues. V lost 0 bases, J lost 8 bases, and 9 bases lay in between.